These 26 T cell receptor beta chains share one sample of origin, sequenced in a study of blood T cell repertoires in COVID-19. This table comes from immunoSEQ multiplex PCR, and its TCRdb copy is limited to in-frame clones, with some not included. The sample carries 100,000 to 150,000 clones, 75% to 90% recorded once. Sample: peripheral blood. The receptor source for this set is a woman of 80 years or more with COVID-19, enrolled during active disease.

CDR3 region: CASSAYTDTQYF. CDR3 in DNA: TGTGCCAGCAGTGCCTACACAGATACGCAGTATTTT. V is TRBV27 and J is TRBJ2-3; unclear D gene. Germline V gives CDR1 MNHEY, CDR2 SMNVEV (reference sequence). The CDR3 is made up of 12 amino acids. The V gene lost 5 bases and the J gene lost 2 bases, with 5 bases spanning the gap.

The genes are TRBV12-3 or TRBV12-4 and TRBJ2-3, with TRBD2 as a possible D gene (5 bases). The CDR3 spans 13 residues. The V end was cut by 6 bases, the J end by 2 bases, with 9 bases between. CDR3 sequence reads: CASSRLLTDTQYF. CDR3 nucleotides: TGTGCCAGCAGCCGACTACTCACAGATACGCAGTATTTT.

CDR3: CASSLDPSRGTDTQYF. The CDR3 DNA is TGTGCCAGCAGCTTAGATCCCTCCCGGGGCACAGATACGCAGTATTTT. This rearrangement joins TRBV7-6 to TRBJ2-3; D ambiguous. Deletions cut 1 base from V and 1 base from J, with 12 bases between. Germline-derived CDR1 and CDR2 are SGHVS and FNYEAQ. The CDR3 length is 16 residues.

The chain has TRBV19 and TRBJ2-2, with no clear D. The CDR3 covers 15 residues. Trimming took 4 bases from V and 3 from J, leaving 12 bases between them. Germline values: CDR1 LNHDA, CDR2 SQIVND (reference sequence). DNA of the CDR3: TGTGCCAGTAGTACACGACTCGGAGACACCGGGGAGCTGTTTTTT. Translated, it gives CASSTRLGDTGELFF.

The V and J genes are TRBV11-2 and TRBJ2-7; 11 nucleotides line up with TRBD2. Trimming removed 7 bases from V and 3 bases from J; junction bases left unmatched: 14. The germline V gene has CDR1 SGHAT and CDR2 FQNNGV. CDR3 length: 17 residues. The CDR3 loop reads CASIPAGLAGGGYEQYF. Written as DNA, the CDR3 is TGTGCCAGCATTCCGGCAGGTCTAGCGGGAGGCGGCTACGAGCAGTACTTC.

The chain has TRBV19 and TRBJ1-5; D might be TRBD1 (6 bases). Germline V gene data show CDR1 as LNHDA and CDR2 as SQIVND (reference sequence). This CDR3 region has 17 residues. The V gene lost 6 bases and the J gene lost 3 bases, with 21 bases spanning the gap. The DNA of the CDR3 is TGTGCCAGTAGCTATTTCACAGGGATTTTGGTCAATCAGCCCCAGCATTTT. Translated: CASSYFTGILVNQPQHF.

The gene calls are TRBV5-6 and TRBJ1-5; possible D gene TRBD1, 6 bases. Germline V lookup: CDR1 SGHDT, CDR2 YYEEEE. The CDR3 is 14 residues long. V was clipped by 0 bases and J by 7 bases, with 11 bases between them. CDR3 protein: CASSLAGQPQPQHF. The DNA for the CDR3 is TGTGCCAGCAGCTTGGCGGGACAACCGCAGCCCCAGCATTTT.

The chain employs TRBV14 and TRBJ2-1; 7 bases fit TRBD2. The length of the CDR3 is 18 residues. Germline V gene data show CDR1 as SGHDN and CDR2 as FVKESK. The ends lost 4 bases at V and 4 bases at J; junction bases unmatched: 16. CDR3 nucleotides: TGTGCCAGCAGCCCACTATCTGGTAGCGGGCTAAGGTACAATGAGCAGTTCTTC. Translated: CASSPLSGSGLRYNEQFF.

The chain combines TRBV28 with TRBJ2-2; 9 bases line up with TRBD1. Germline assignment: CDR1 MDHEN and CDR2 SYDVKM. The CDR3 runs 15 residues. The J segment lost 4 bases and the V segment lost 5 bases, leaving 5 bases of the junction unmatched. CDR3 in DNA: TGTGCCAGCAGTGGGGACAGGGTGGGCACCGGGGAGCTGTTTTTT. Translating gives CASSGDRVGTGELFF.

The CDR3, as DNA: TGTGCCAGCAGCCCGCCGGGGTCGGGCAATGAGCAGTTCTTC. Translating gives CASSPPGSGNEQFF. The gene calls are TRBV11-2 and TRBJ2-1, with D maybe TRBD2 (5 bases). Deletions cut 5 bases from V and 6 bases from J, with 14 bases between. Germline V gene lookup returns CDR1 SGHAT and CDR2 FQNNGV. CDR3 length: 14 residues.

This chain links TRBV6-5 with TRBJ1-5; TRBD1 matches at 11 bases. The CDR3 covers 15 residues. Germline lookup yields CDR1 MNHEY and CDR2 SVGAGI. The ends lost 6 bases at V and 5 bases at J; junction bases unmatched: 6. The CDR3 here is CASSSGQGGHQPQHF. Here the CDR3 DNA reads TGTGCCAGCAGCTCGGGACAGGGGGGACATCAGCCCCAGCATTTT.

About this clone: At the DNA level, this CDR3 is encoded by other sequences in the same sample as well. The chain joins TRBV19 to TRBJ2-2; D remains ambiguous. V gave up 1 base and J gave up 1 base, with 7 bases separating them. The CDR3 totals 15 residues. Per germline, CDR1 LNHDA and CDR2 SQIVND (reference sequence). The CDR3 region is CASSIGAGNTGELFF. The CDR3 DNA follows: TGTGCCAGTAGTATAGGCGCAGGGAACACCGGGGAGCTGTTTTTT. Complete variable domain (other parts from reference TRBV19 and TRBJ2-2): DGGITQSPKYLFRKEGQNVTLSCEQNLNHDAMYWYRQDPGQGLRLIYYSQIVNDFQKGDIAEGYSVSREKKESFPLTVTSAQKNPTAFYLCASSIGAGNTGELFFGEGSRLTVL.

The genes are TRBV6-5 and TRBJ2-3; TRBD1 matches at 10 bases. J gave up 2 bases and V 9 bases, and 8 bases lay outside the gene matches. This CDR3 region has 15 residues. Germline loops: CDR1 MNHEY, CDR2 SVGAGI. Here the CDR3 reads CASGTGTGVTDTQYF. In DNA form, the CDR3 reads TGTGCCAGTGGGACAGGGACAGGGGTCACAGATACGCAGTATTTT.

The V call is TRBV7-2, the J call TRBJ2-7; TRBD2 agrees at 9 bases. Per the germline V gene, CDR1 is SGHTA and CDR2 is FQGNSA. V shed 2 bases and J 5 bases; nucleotides not matched to a gene: 10. This CDR3 spans 16 amino acids. The CDR3: CASSLSRREGRHEQYF. The CDR3 DNA reads TGTGCCAGCAGCTTAAGTCGGCGGGAGGGCAGGCACGAGCAGTACTTC.

The chain is built from TRBV25-1 and TRBJ1-4; 7 bases are shared with TRBD1. Germline CDR1 MGHDK, CDR2 SYGVNS. This CDR3 region has 15 residues. Losses at the gene ends were 5 bases for V and 8 bases for J; bases not matched to a gene: 11. The CDR3 DNA sequence: TGTGCCAGCAGTCCCCCAGAGGGGGCTCAAGAAAAACTGTTTTTT. Its translation: CASSPPEGAQEKLFF.

This clone was detected only once. This rearrangement joins TRBV20-1 to TRBJ1-6; possibly TRBD1 for D (5 bases). CDR3 length: 13 residues. V was cut by 3 bases and J by 7 bases, with 10 bases left in between. Germline values: CDR1 DFQATT, CDR2 SNEGSKA (reference sequence). The CDR3 DNA reads TGCAGTGCTAGTCTGGACACAAATTCACCCCTCCACTTT. This translates into CSASLDTNSPLHF.

In DNA form, the CDR3 reads TGTGCCAGCAGTTTACAGGGGCCCACTGAAGCTTTCTTT. This gives the protein CASSLQGPTEAFF. The chain links TRBV28 to TRBJ1-1; TRBD1 is a possible D gene (6 bases). Germline CDR1 is MDHEN and CDR2 is SYDVKM. V shed 2 bases and J shed 4 bases, with 8 bases lying between them. CDR3 length: 13 residues.

The chain couples TRBV28 to TRBJ2-7; 7 positions match TRBD1. Looked up from germline, CDR1 is MDHEN and CDR2 is SYDVKM. This CDR3 spans 15 amino acids. With V trimmed by 6 bases and J by 4 bases, 12 bases remained unmatched. CDR3 nucleotides: TGTGCCAGCAGAGACCCCACGGGACAGCAATACGAGCAGTACTTC. Its protein product is CASRDPTGQQYEQYF.

The J gene is TRBJ2-7, the V gene TRBV7-8; TRBD2 might be the D (5 bases). Trimming took off 1 base at V and 2 bases at J, with 9 bases between the two ends. This CDR3 has 14 amino acids. CDR1 and CDR2 from the germline V gene are SGHVS and FQNEAQ. CDR3 bases: TGTGCCAGCAGCTTAGGTGGGAGCACCTACGAGCAGTACTTC. Its protein is CASSLGGSTYEQYF. Filled out from reference TRBV7-8 and TRBJ2-7, the complete variable domain reads GAGVSQSPRYKVAKRGQDVALRCDPISGHVSLFWYQQALGQGPEFLTYFQNEAQLDKSGLPSDRFFAERPEGSVSTLKIQRTQQEDSAVYLCASSLGGSTYEQYFGPGTRLTVT.

The V gene is TRBV28, the J gene TRBJ2-6; D is perhaps TRBD1 (5 bases). Germline loops: CDR1 MDHEN, CDR2 SYDVKM. The CDR3 length is 15 residues. The V end was cut by 5 bases, the J end by 1 base, with 9 bases between. The DNA for the CDR3 is TGTGCCAGCAGTGCACAGGCGTCTGGGGCCAACGTCCTGACTTTC. It translates to CASSAQASGANVLTF. The variable domain in full, completed from reference TRBV28 and TRBJ2-6, reads DVKVTQSSRYLVKRTGEKVFLECVQDMDHENMFWYRQDPGLGLRLIYFSYDVKMKEKGDIPEGYSVSREKKERFSLILESASTNQTSMYLCASSAQASGANVLTFGAGSRLTVL.

The chain links TRBV7-2 to TRBJ1-5; D is uncertain. CDR3 length equals 13 residues. Germline assignment: CDR1 SGHTA and CDR2 FQGNSA. V gave up 5 bases and J gave up 0 bases, with 5 bases separating them. The CDR3 nucleotides read TGTGCCAGCAGCCGGAGTAGCAATCAGCCCCAGCATTTT. Translation gives CASSRSSNQPQHF.

The chain joins TRBV27 to TRBJ1-4; the D is unclear. Per the germline V gene, CDR1 is MNHEY and CDR2 is SMNVEV (reference sequence). Trimming left V 9 bases short and J 8 bases short, with 19 bases between. The CDR3 extends over 14 amino acids. CDR3 amino acids: CASKHPGLGEKLFF. DNA of the CDR3: TGTGCCAGTAAGCACCCCGGACTAGGGGAAAAACTGTTTTTT.

V and J are TRBV28 and TRBJ2-7; 9 nucleotides align to TRBD1. The germline V gene encodes CDR1 MDHEN and CDR2 SYDVKM. Trimming at V came to 5 bases and at J to 6 bases, leaving 14 bases not matched to a gene. This CDR3 is 16 amino acids long. CDR3 DNA sequence: TGTGCCAGCAGTAGGCCGGGACAGGGTAGGAATTCCGAGCAGTACTTC. Translation gives CASSRPGQGRNSEQYF.

V gene TRBV2 combines with J gene TRBJ2-7, with D possibly TRBD2 on 5 matching bases. Germline CDR1 reads SNHLY; CDR2 reads FYNNEI. The V gene lost 0 bases and the J gene lost 0 bases, with 12 bases spanning the gap. The CDR3 extends over 16 amino acids. The CDR3 reads CASSEAPRESSYEQYF. Written as DNA, the CDR3 is TGTGCCAGCAGTGAAGCACCCCGGGAAAGCTCCTACGAGCAGTACTTC. Full variable domain (rest looked up from reference TRBV2 and TRBJ2-7): EPEVTQTPSHQVTQMGQEVILRCVPISNHLYFYWYRQILGQKVEFLVSFYNNEISEKSEIFDDQFSVERPDGSNFTLKIRSTKLEDSAMYFCASSEAPRESSYEQYFGPGTRLTVT.

The rearrangement links TRBV4-3 to TRBJ2-7; 11 nucleotides line up with TRBD1. This CDR3 is built from 13 residues. The germline V gene encodes CDR1 LGHNA and CDR2 YSLEER. Trimming cost V 3 bases and J 9 bases; bases outside gene matches: 4. This CDR3 is CASSQAGTGGQYF. Here the CDR3 DNA reads TGCGCCAGCAGCCAGGCAGGGACAGGGGGGCAGTACTTC.

The chain uses TRBV11-2 and TRBJ1-4; D is possibly TRBD1 (5 bases). V lost 7 bases and J lost 0, with 9 bases in between. CDR3 length: 14 residues. Germline V lookup: CDR1 SGHAT, CDR2 FQNNGV. CDR3 protein: CASTRGATNEKLFF. Written as DNA, the CDR3 is TGTGCCAGCACCCGGGGGGCAACTAATGAAAAACTGTTTTTT.